These T cell receptor beta chains were read from a single sample in a study of cytotoxic CD8 clonotypes in ibrutinib-treated CLL. This table comes from immunoSEQ multiplex PCR, and its TCRdb copy is limited to in-frame clones, with some not included. The sample lists about 130,000 clones, 79% occurring once. Here the sequenced sample was PBMCs, taken after 12 months of ibrutinib treatment. The receptor set was obtained from a human donor with chronic lymphocytic leukemia. The CDR3 runs from the conserved cysteine through the conserved F or W. Fields, in order: clone size, D gene, J gene, V gene, CDR3 protein, CDR3 DNA. D genes are given only for firm matches. Size is stated for part of the rows, as once, few or many counts, or as a class when the clone is expanded.

>.|.|TRBJ1-1|TRBV6-5
CASRNPNTEAFF
TGTGCCAGTAGAAATCCGAACACTGAAGCTTTCTTT
>large|.|TRBJ1-1|TRBV7-9
CASSFWRDEAFF
TGTGCCAGCAGCTTCTGGAGGGATGAAGCTTTCTTT
>.|.|TRBJ2-7|TRBV21-1
CASSPAPGRGSNEQYF
TGTGCCAGCAGCCCCGCCCCGGGACGAGGGTCGAACGAGCAGTACTTC
>.|.|TRBJ2-1|TRBV7-8
CASSLGRSNEQFF
TGTGCCAGCAGCTTAGGCCGTAGCAATGAGCAGTTCTTC
>.|.|TRBJ1-2|TRBV11-2
CASSRQYSYGYTF
TGTGCCAGCAGCCGACAGTACTCCTATGGCTACACCTTC
>once|TRBD1|TRBJ1-2|TRBV27
CASSPWTGNGYTF
TGTGCCAGCAGTCCGTGGACAGGGAATGGCTACACCTTC
>once|TRBD2|TRBJ2-1|TRBV19
CASSMGGRFPYNEQFF
TGTGCCAGTAGTATGGGCGGGAGGTTCCCCTACAATGAGCAGTTCTTC
>.|.|TRBJ2-3|TRBV28
CASTGHYTDTQYF
TGTGCCAGCACGGGACACTACACAGATACGCAGTATTTT
>.|.|TRBJ1-2|TRBV6-1
CASRAQRRVSGYTF
TGTGCCAGCAGAGCTCAGCGGAGGGTTAGTGGCTACACCTTC
>.|.|TRBJ2-1|TRBV7-9
CASSTTGEGQQFF
TGTGCCAGCAGTACAACAGGGGAGGGGCAGCAGTTCTTC